This T cell receptor beta chain was identified during a study of blood T cell repertoires in COVID-19. Germline V gives CDR1 MDHEN, CDR2 SYDVKM. CDR3 length: 19 residues. V lost 2 bases and J lost 1, with 21 bases in between. Original handling: Cell counts per sample came from amplifying reference gene primers. Only in-frame clones appear in the TCRdb table, and some are missing; sequencing was by immunoSEQ multiplex PCR. That table is the source of V, J and clone size, and D and trimming were worked out from the DNA. The repertoire has roughly 150,000 clones, approximately 90% of them found once; the top ten carry approximately 5%.

This sequence was found in a man younger than 35 with COVID-19, enrolled during active disease. V usage is TRBV28 and J usage is TRBJ1-5; D perhaps matches TRBD1 (6 bases). Source material: peripheral blood. For the CDR3, the DNA is TGTGCCAGCAGTTTAGGATCGATTTGGGGGGGCGCAAGCAATCAGCCCCAGCATTTT. Encoded protein: CASSLGSIWGGASNQPQHF.